The rows below give T cell receptor beta chains drawn from one sample of a study of radiation and T cells in renal cell carcinoma. Some clones are missing from TCRdb's copy, which holds only in-frame ones; the method was immunoSEQ multiplex PCR. This repertoire shows fewer than 200,000 clones, around 89% found once; its top ten account for roughly 10%. Material: blood, obtained from a patient whose treatment included radiotherapy and nephrectomy. The source is a woman aged 50 to 65 with renal cell carcinoma. Both conserved end residues are part of each CDR3. The order of the fields is clone size, J gene, D gene, V gene, CDR3 DNA, CDR3 protein. The D gene is left open where the match is weak. Clone size is given for some rows only: seen once, a few or many times, or a class if the clone is expanded.

.	TRBJ2-2	.	TRBV19	TGTGCCAGTAGTTTCCGGACGGGCACCGGGGAGCTGTTTTTT	CASSFRTGTGELFF
.	TRBJ1-2	.	TRBV6-1	TGTGCCAGCAGTGAAACAGGGTTAAGAGGTGGCTACACCTTC	CASSETGLRGGYTF
.	TRBJ1-2	TRBD1	TRBV7-2	TGTGCCAGCTCTGGCGGGACAGTGAAGAACTATGGCTACACCTTC	CASSGGTVKNYGYTF
.	TRBJ1-6	.	TRBV11-2	TGTGCCAGCAGCTTCGGCAGGCTGAGCTCCTATAATTCACCCCTCCACTTT	CASSFGRLSSYNSPLHF
.	TRBJ1-1	.	TRBV27	TGTGCCAGCAGTTGGGGACACGCGGGAACTGAAGCTTTCTTT	CASSWGHAGTEAFF
.	TRBJ1-3	.	TRBV4-1	TGCGCCAGCAGCCAAGGGAGGCAAAGCTCTGGAAACACCATATATTTT	CASSQGRQSSGNTIYF
.	TRBJ2-2	.	TRBV5-1	TGCGCCAGCAGCTTGGCCGGGGGAGAGGCCGGGGAGCTGTTTTTT	CASSLAGGEAGELFF
.	TRBJ1-3	.	TRBV6-5	TGTGCCAGCAGTAGGATCTCGCCGGGAAACACCATATATTTT	CASSRISPGNTIYF
.	TRBJ2-5	.	TRBV7-9	TGTGCCAGCAGCTTACAAGAGACCCAGTACTTC	CASSLQETQYF
.	TRBJ2-1	TRBD2	TRBV9	TGTGCCAGCAGCGTAGTACTAGCGGGGGGGAGAGATGAGCAGTTCTTC	CASSVVLAGGRDEQFF
.	TRBJ1-2	.	TRBV7-2	TGTGCCAGCAGCTTAGCGGTTGGGACCGACTGGTCTGGCTACACCTTC	CASSLAVGTDWSGYTF
.	TRBJ1-3	.	TRBV7-6	TGTGCCAGCAGCTCCTTCTGGGGGAACACCATATATTTT	CASSSFWGNTIYF
once	TRBJ2-2	.	TRBV6-1	TGTGCCAGCTTCAGGGTTAACACCGGGGAGCTGTTTTTT	CASFRVNTGELFF
few	TRBJ1-1	.	TRBV19	TGTGCCAGTAGTAGGGCCCCCGGGCACACTGAAGCTTTCTTT	CASSRAPGHTEAFF
.	TRBJ2-5	TRBD1	TRBV6-6	TGTGCCAGCAGCGGGACAGGGGGCCGAAAGACCCAGTACTTC	CASSGTGGRKTQYF
.	TRBJ2-7	.	TRBV6-6	TGTGCCACCAAATACGGTAGTTTTTCCGAGCAGTACTTC	CATKYGSFSEQYF
.	TRBJ2-2	TRBD2	TRBV13	TGTGCCAGCAGGGGACTAGCCGAGAACACCGGGGAGCTGTTTTTT	CASRGLAENTGELFF